Each of the 21 T cell receptor beta chains below was sequenced from the same sample in a study of cytomegalovirus exposure and HLA in healthy donors. 60 Vbeta and 13 Jbeta primers were used in PCR. Using immunoSEQ multiplex PCR, the repertoire was profiled, and TCRdb retains in-frame clones only, with some absent. The sample has 200,000 to 250,000 clones, around four fifths seen once. The specimen was PBMCs. Receptors originate from a man aged 50 to 59 in good health and CMV-seronegative.

The chain carries TRBV28 and TRBJ1-1, with 11 bases aligning to TRBD1. Germline V gene lookup returns CDR1 MDHEN and CDR2 SYDVKM. This CDR3 region has 15 residues. The V and J ends lost 6 bases and 4 bases, in that order; junction bases with no gene match: 7. The CDR3 DNA is TGTGCCAGCAGGGATAGGACAGGGGGCGTCACTGAAGCTTTCTTT. Protein: CASRDRTGGVTEAFF.

The DNA for the CDR3 is TGTGCCAGCAGTGTCAGAGTGGGATGGCAGGGGGGTGGCTACACCTTC. Its translation: CASSVRVGWQGGGYTF. The V and J genes are TRBV6-1 and TRBJ1-2; 7 bases are shared with TRBD1. CDR3 size: 16 residues. Trimming removed 4 bases from V and 7 bases from J; junction bases left unmatched: 15. CDR1 and CDR2 from the germline V gene are MNHNS and SASEGT.

This clone showed up just once. The chain employs TRBV18 and TRBJ1-3; D remains ambiguous. Germline V gene sequence: CDR1 KGHSH, CDR2 LQKENI. Trimming cost V 0 bases and J 2 bases, with 5 bases left between them. The CDR3 is made up of 14 amino acids. CDR3 loop: CASSPPGPGNTIYF. The CDR3 coding sequence is TGTGCCAGCTCACCACCGGGCCCTGGAAACACCATATATTTT.

V and J are TRBV6-6 and TRBJ2-1; 11 positions agree with TRBD2. With 4 bases clipped from V and 5 bases from J, the junction kept 1 base outside the gene matches. The CDR3 is made up of 14 amino acids. CDR1 MNHNY and CDR2 SVGAGI come from the germline V gene (reference sequence). CDR3 sequence reads: CASSSGLADNEQFF. The DNA of the CDR3 is TGTGCCAGCAGTTCGGGACTAGCGGACAATGAGCAGTTCTTC.

V usage is TRBV11-2 and J usage is TRBJ2-5; a weak D match, TRBD2 (5 bases). Trimming took 1 base from V and 5 from J, leaving 11 bases between them. This CDR3 contains 14 residues. Per the germline V gene, CDR1 is SGHAT and CDR2 is FQNNGV. The CDR3 region has the DNA TGTGCCAGCAGCTTAGGCTATCCGGGGGAGACCCAGTACTTC. The encoded protein is CASSLGYPGETQYF.

The chain has TRBV28 and TRBJ1-6; a possible D gene is TRBD1 (5 bases). There are 15 residues in the CDR3. Trimming pared 0 bases from V and 5 bases from J, leaving 8 bases between. Germline V gene lookup returns CDR1 MDHEN and CDR2 SYDVKM. The CDR3 loop is CASSLWQGDNSPLHF. The CDR3, as DNA: TGTGCCAGCAGTTTATGGCAGGGTGATAATTCACCCCTCCACTTT.

V and J are TRBV27 and TRBJ2-1; tentative D call: TRBD2 (5 bases). The V end lost 2 bases, the J end lost 5 bases, and 10 bases lay between the germline ends. Germline CDR1 MNHEY, CDR2 SMNVEV (reference sequence). The CDR3 covers 14 residues. Written as DNA, the CDR3 is TGTGCCAGCAGTTTAGGTGGGAGACACAATGAGCAGTTCTTC. Its translation is CASSLGGRHNEQFF.

The rearrangement links TRBV18 to TRBJ1-5; 7 bases agree with TRBD1. Germline assignment: CDR1 KGHSH and CDR2 LQKENI. This CDR3 is built from 16 residues. The V and J ends lost 0 bases and 2 bases, in that order; junction bases with no gene match: 4. This chain's CDR3 is CASSPPTGDRNQPQHF. The CDR3 DNA sequence: TGTGCCAGCTCACCACCCACAGGGGACCGCAATCAGCCCCAGCATTTT.

This clone has just a few counts. The V call is TRBV28, the J call TRBJ2-1, with D perhaps TRBD2 (6 bases). Per the germline V gene, CDR1 is MDHEN and CDR2 is SYDVKM. CDR3 size: 14 residues. Trimming stripped 10 bases from V and 1 base from J, with 14 bases between. The CDR3 nucleotides are TGTGCCACCGCCTCGGGGGATTCCTACAATGAGCAGTTCTTC. This codes for CATASGDSYNEQFF.

The table lists this clone with a count of one. The V call is TRBV6-5, the J call TRBJ2-1; 9 bases are shared with TRBD2. The junction had 8 bases not matched to a gene; V was cut back by 7 bases and J by 7 bases. The CDR3 covers 14 residues. Germline loops: CDR1 MNHEY, CDR2 SVGAGI. In DNA, the CDR3 is TGTGCCAGCATCAAGGTAGCGGGAGTAAATGAGCAGTTCTTC. Translating gives CASIKVAGVNEQFF.

Remarks on this clone: The junction departs from germline at one end; a sequencing error may be responsible. The V gene is TRBV6-1, the J gene TRBJ2-5; D ambiguous. Germline V gene lookup returns CDR1 MNHNS and CDR2 SASEGT. The CDR3 is made up of 13 amino acids. CDR3 region: CASREEPQETQYF. DNA of the CDR3: TGTGCCAGCAGGGAAGAGCCTCAAGAGACCCAGTACTTC.

The chain is built from TRBV27 and TRBJ1-1; D unclear. V was cut by 2 bases and J by 4 bases, with 8 bases left in between. The CDR3 spans 13 residues. Germline V lookup: CDR1 MNHEY, CDR2 SMNVEV (reference sequence). CDR3: CASSLDGGTEAFF. CDR3 nucleotide sequence: TGTGCCAGCAGTTTAGATGGAGGCACTGAAGCTTTCTTT.

The chain employs TRBV4-2 and TRBJ2-6, with 7 positions matching TRBD1. Germline CDR1 and CDR2: LGHNA and YNFKEQ. Trimming at V came to 0 bases and at J to 0 bases, leaving 5 bases not matched to a gene. CDR3 length: 18 residues. The CDR3 sequence: CASSQDRDRPSGANVLTF. The CDR3 nucleotides read TGTGCCAGCAGCCAAGATAGGGACAGACCCTCTGGGGCCAACGTCCTGACTTTC.

The chain is built from TRBV4-1 and TRBJ2-5, with D possibly matching TRBD1 (5 bases). Matching the DNA end better, TRBJ2-7 makes the J call doubtful. The CDR3 sequence is 15 residues long. Germline CDR1 and CDR2: MGHRA and YSYEKL. The DNA of the CDR3 is TGCGCCAGCAGCCCTCAGGGTCGGTTCCCTTACGAGCAGTACTTC. It codes for CASSPQGRFPYEQYF.

This clone was observed a few times. The V gene is TRBV6-6, the J gene TRBJ2-3, with D maybe TRBD2 (6 bases). Germline V lookup: CDR1 MNHNY, CDR2 SVGAGI (reference sequence). V was pared by 6 bases and J by 6 bases, with 19 bases between. The length of the CDR3 is 15 residues. CDR3 DNA: TGTGCCAGCAGCTTTAGCGGCCCTACATCCGATACGCAGTATTTT. The encoded protein is CASSFSGPTSDTQYF.

The rearrangement links TRBV6-5 to TRBJ1-2; D may be TRBD1 (6 bases). The CDR3 is made up of 13 amino acids. Trimming pared 0 bases from V and 7 bases from J, leaving 9 bases between. Germline V CDR1 and CDR2: MNHEY, SVGAGI. For the CDR3, the DNA is TGTGCCAGCAGTTACTCGAGGGGGACTGGCTACACCTTC. Translated: CASSYSRGTGYTF.

This clone came up a few times. V usage is TRBV10-3 and J usage is TRBJ2-1, with TRBD2 matching over 7 bases. The germline gives CDR1 ENHRY, CDR2 SYGVKD. V dropped 8 bases and J dropped 7; count of bases not matched to a gene: 11. The CDR3 covers 14 residues. The CDR3 coding sequence is TGTGCCATCGGATCGCGGGAGTTAGGGAATGAGCAGTTCTTC. It translates to CAIGSRELGNEQFF.

Only a few counts were recorded for this clone. The gene calls are TRBV19 and TRBJ1-5; TRBD1 aligns across 7 bases. This CDR3 is built from 15 residues. Germline CDR1 reads LNHDA; CDR2 reads SQIVND (reference sequence). V shed 8 bases and J 4 bases; nucleotides not matched to a gene: 11. CDR3 protein: CASRPGTDTNQPQHF. CDR3 sequence (DNA): TGTGCCAGTCGCCCCGGGACAGACACAAATCAGCCCCAGCATTTT.

The chain has TRBV5-1 and TRBJ2-1, with TRBD1 identical over 8 bases. CDR3 length: 15 amino acids. J was trimmed by 7 bases and V by 1 base; bases with no gene match: 7. CDR1 SGHRS and CDR2 YFSETQ come from the germline V gene. CDR3 nucleotide sequence: TGCGCCAGCAGCTTGCGGCAGGGGGCTCGGAATGAGCAGTTCTTC. Its translation: CASSLRQGARNEQFF. Filled out from reference TRBV5-1 and TRBJ2-1, the complete variable domain reads KAGVTQTPRYLIKTRGQQVTLSCSPISGHRSVSWYQQTPGQGLQFLFEYFSETQRNKGNFPGRFSGRQFSNSRSEMNVSTLELGDSALYLCASSLRQGARNEQFFGPGTRLTVL.

The table lists this clone with a few counts. The chain combines TRBV11-2 with TRBJ2-2; D remains ambiguous. The CDR3 totals 11 residues. Germline loops: CDR1 SGHAT, CDR2 FQNNGV. Trimming pared 5 bases from V and 8 bases from J, leaving 6 bases between. This CDR3 reads CASSPRGELFF. CDR3 nucleotides: TGTGCCAGCAGCCCGCGAGGGGAGCTGTTTTTT. Full variable domain (remainder filled in from reference TRBV11-2 and TRBJ2-2): EAGVAQSPRYKIIEKRQSVAFWCNPISGHATLYWYQQILGQGPKLLIQFQNNGVVDDSQLPKDRFSAERLKGVDSTLKIQPAKLEDSAVYLCASSPRGELFFGEGSRLTVL.

This chain connects TRBV28 to TRBJ2-3; 7 bases align to TRBD2. In germline, CDR1 is MDHEN, CDR2 SYDVKM. The CDR3 consists of 16 residues. Trimming cost V 7 bases and J 2 bases; bases outside gene matches: 12. The CDR3 DNA reads as TGTGCCAGCACCCTGAGGCCTAGCGGAGACACAGATACGCAGTATTTT. Translating gives CASTLRPSGDTDTQYF.